The 20 T cell receptor beta chains below were found in one sample sequenced in a study of cytomegalovirus exposure and HLA in healthy donors. Assay used: immunoSEQ multiplex PCR; TCRdb lists only in-frame clones, some missing. The sample has approximately 65,000 clones, roughly 95% seen once; the top ten hold more than 4%. Sequencing used PBMCs. Receptor source: a woman younger than 35 in good health and CMV-seropositive.

The rearrangement joins TRBV5-1 to TRBJ2-7; tentatively, D is TRBD2 (5 bases). Trimming cost V 4 bases and J 4 bases, with 9 bases left between them. The germline gives CDR1 SGHRS, CDR2 YFSETQ. This CDR3 is 12 amino acids long. In DNA, the CDR3 is TGCGCCAGCAGCCGGCCGGGGTACGAGCAGTACTTC. It codes for CASSRPGYEQYF.

This clone is a singleton in its sample. In nucleotides, the CDR3 is TGCGCCAGCAGCTTAGGACTAGGGCGGGAGACCCAGTACTTC. Its translation is CASSLGLGRETQYF. This chain joins TRBV5-1 and TRBJ2-5; 7 nucleotides agree with TRBD2. Germline CDR1 and CDR2: SGHRS and YFSETQ. This CDR3 has 14 amino acids. After removal of 2 bases from V and 5 bases from J, the junction contained 6 bases not matched to a gene.

This chain uses TRBV29-1 with TRBJ2-7, with 11 bases aligning to TRBD2. Germline V gene data show CDR1 as SQVTM and CDR2 as ANQGSEA. With 5 bases clipped from V and 7 bases from J, the junction kept 10 bases outside the gene matches. This CDR3 has 14 residues. This CDR3 reads CSVLLGLAAGEQYF. The CDR3 region has the DNA TGCAGCGTTCTCTTGGGACTAGCGGCGGGGGAGCAGTACTTC.

The chain combines TRBV28 with TRBJ1-4; D is perhaps TRBD1 (5 bases). Trimming stripped 5 bases from V and 8 bases from J, with 9 bases between. The length of the CDR3 is 12 residues. CDR1 is MDHEN, CDR2 SYDVKM, per germline. CDR3 region: CASSLRAEKLFF. CDR3 DNA: TGTGCCAGCAGTCTCAGGGCAGAAAAACTGTTTTTT. The full variable domain, its missing parts supplied by reference TRBV28 and TRBJ1-4, is DVKVTQSSRYLVKRTGEKVFLECVQDMDHENMFWYRQDPGLGLRLIYFSYDVKMKEKGDIPEGYSVSREKKERFSLILESASTNQTSMYLCASSLRAEKLFFGSGTQLSVL.

The chain recombines TRBV11-2 with TRBJ1-1; D is ambiguous. The germline V gene encodes CDR1 SGHAT and CDR2 FQNNGV. The CDR3 has 14 amino acids. V lost 3 bases, J lost 1 base, and 9 bases lay in between. The CDR3 loop is CASSFIAGNTEAFF. In DNA, the CDR3 is TGTGCCAGCAGCTTTATTGCCGGGAACACTGAAGCTTTCTTT. Using reference TRBV11-2 and TRBJ1-1 for the parts outside the CDR3, the full variable domain is EAGVAQSPRYKIIEKRQSVAFWCNPISGHATLYWYQQILGQGPKLLIQFQNNGVVDDSQLPKDRFSAERLKGVDSTLKIQPAKLEDSAVYLCASSFIAGNTEAFFGQGTRLTVV.

This rearrangement joins TRBV5-6 to TRBJ2-2; D perhaps matches TRBD1 (6 bases). This CDR3 region has 16 residues. Germline assignment: CDR1 SGHDT and CDR2 YYEEEE. Trimming removed 3 bases from V and 1 base from J, with 13 bases in between. CDR3 in DNA: TGTGCCAGCAGCTCAGGGGACACAGTGAACACCGGGGAGCTGTTTTTT. The encoded protein is CASSSGDTVNTGELFF.

The chain joins TRBV27 to TRBJ1-1; D is uncertain. This CDR3 spans 14 amino acids. V was clipped by 3 bases and J by 1 base, with 9 bases between them. Germline loops: CDR1 MNHEY, CDR2 SMNVEV (reference sequence). The CDR3 loop reads CASSLRVGNTEAFF. CDR3 coding DNA: TGTGCCAGCAGTTTGCGGGTAGGGAACACTGAAGCTTTCTTT.

The gene calls are TRBV19 and TRBJ2-3, with 7 bases aligning to TRBD2. The CDR3 spans 14 residues. Germline assignment: CDR1 LNHDA and CDR2 SQIVND (reference sequence). Germline trimming cut 1 base from V and 3 bases from J; bases unmatched to any gene: 1. The CDR3 sequence: CASSIAGGTDTQYF. The CDR3 nucleotides read TGTGCCAGTAGTATAGCGGGAGGAACAGATACGCAGTATTTT.

The CDR3 sequence: CASSDGRGPGYTF. CDR3 coding DNA: TGCGCCAGCAGTGACGGCAGGGGGCCCGGCTACACCTTC. The chain recombines TRBV5-1 with TRBJ1-2; 8 bases match TRBD1. The germline V gene encodes CDR1 SGHRS and CDR2 YFSETQ. The CDR3 length is 13 residues. The V segment lost 5 bases and the J segment 8 bases; nucleotides outside the gene matches: 8.

The chain links TRBV27 to TRBJ2-1; 9 bases are a match to TRBD2. CDR3 length: 17 amino acids. The V segment lost 1 base and the J segment 0 bases; nucleotides outside the gene matches: 4. Germline lookup yields CDR1 MNHEY and CDR2 SMNVEV (reference sequence). The CDR3 loop is CASSLFLAGSSYNEQFF. As DNA, the CDR3 is TGTGCCAGCAGTTTATTTCTAGCGGGGAGCTCCTACAATGAGCAGTTCTTC.

CDR3 bases: TGTGCCACCAGCAGAGACCTACAGAACTATGGCTACACCTTC. This translates into CATSRDLQNYGYTF. The gene calls are TRBV15 and TRBJ1-2; no reliable D call. CDR1 LNHNV and CDR2 YYDKDF come from the germline V gene (reference sequence). The germline V and J ends were trimmed by 0 bases and 2 bases, with 7 bases remaining between them. CDR3 size: 14 residues.

The chain recombines TRBV7-9 with TRBJ2-7; 10 nucleotides match TRBD2. With 4 bases clipped from V and 7 bases from J, the junction kept 13 bases outside the gene matches. There are 16 residues in the CDR3. Germline CDR1 is SEHNR and CDR2 is FQNEAQ (reference sequence). The CDR3 DNA reads TGTGCCAGCAGCTCGCCGGGACAACCGGGACTAGCGGAGCAGTACTTC. Protein: CASSSPGQPGLAEQYF.

The V call is TRBV28, the J call TRBJ2-7; 11 bases agree with TRBD1. Germline loops: CDR1 MDHEN, CDR2 SYDVKM. The CDR3 runs to 15 residues. With V trimmed by 7 bases and J by 3 bases, 8 bases remained unmatched. The CDR3: CASTTWGTGGYEQYF. The DNA of the CDR3 is TGTGCCAGCACCACTTGGGGGACAGGGGGCTACGAGCAGTACTTC.

V and J are TRBV19 and TRBJ2-1, with 8 bases fitting TRBD2. Germline V gene data show CDR1 as LNHDA and CDR2 as SQIVND (reference sequence). This CDR3 is built from 13 residues. J gave up 8 bases and V 6 bases, and 6 bases lay outside the gene matches. CDR3 nucleotides: TGTGCCAGTAGGGTCCGCGGGAGGCATGAGCAGTTCTTC. This sequence encodes CASRVRGRHEQFF.

The chain combines TRBV30 with TRBJ2-1; 11 nucleotides line up with TRBD2. The CDR3 runs 14 residues. Germline V CDR1 and CDR2: GTSNPN, SVGIG (reference sequence). Trimming at V came to 5 bases and at J to 4 bases, leaving 4 bases not matched to a gene. CDR3 in DNA: TGTGCCTGGGGTTTAGCGGGAGGGTACAATGAGCAGTTCTTC. This encodes CAWGLAGGYNEQFF.

The gene calls are TRBV19 and TRBJ1-1, with 7 bases that match TRBD1. The CDR3 is 15 residues long. V was clipped by 3 bases and J by 3 bases; unmatched bases: 7. The germline CDR1 and CDR2 sequences are LNHDA and SQIVND (reference sequence). CDR3 bases: TGTGCCAGTAGTATGACAGGGAAGAGTGACACTGAAGCTTTCTTT. Translating it yields CASSMTGKSDTEAFF.

The V call is TRBV7-9, the J call TRBJ1-1, with D unclear. V lost 5 bases and J 2 bases, leaving 9 bases between the germline ends. CDR1 and CDR2 (germline): SEHNR, FQNEAQ (reference sequence). This CDR3 has 13 residues. The CDR3 loop reads CASSGGINTEAFF. The CDR3 region has the DNA TGTGCCAGCAGCGGAGGGATAAACACTGAAGCTTTCTTT.

This chain connects TRBV5-1 to TRBJ1-4; no clear D gene. Germline CDR1 SGHRS, CDR2 YFSETQ. The CDR3 contains 17 residues. Trimming removed 0 bases from V and 5 bases from J, with 17 bases in between. CDR3 nucleotides: TGCGCCAGCAGCTTGGAACGGACCTGGGAGGCGAATGAAAAACTGTTTTTT. Protein: CASSLERTWEANEKLFF.

The J gene is TRBJ2-5, the V gene TRBV4-2, with TRBD2 identical over 7 bases. The CDR3 runs 20 residues. Unmatched junction bases numbered 18, after V lost 0 bases and J lost 2 bases. The germline CDR1 and CDR2 sequences are LGHNA and YNFKEQ. The CDR3 DNA reads as TGTGCCAGCAGCCAAGATGGGACGCCGTTAGCGGGCGCACCACAAGAGACCCAGTACTTC. Its translation: CASSQDGTPLAGAPQETQYF.

V gene TRBV18 combines with J gene TRBJ2-1, with TRBD2 identical over 7 bases. CDR3 length: 15 residues. Germline V lookup: CDR1 KGHSH, CDR2 LQKENI. J was trimmed by 7 bases and V by 2 bases; bases with no gene match: 8. This CDR3 reads CASSPLSSSGNEQFF. CDR3 bases: TGTGCCAGCTCACCATTGTCGTCTAGCGGAAATGAGCAGTTCTTC.